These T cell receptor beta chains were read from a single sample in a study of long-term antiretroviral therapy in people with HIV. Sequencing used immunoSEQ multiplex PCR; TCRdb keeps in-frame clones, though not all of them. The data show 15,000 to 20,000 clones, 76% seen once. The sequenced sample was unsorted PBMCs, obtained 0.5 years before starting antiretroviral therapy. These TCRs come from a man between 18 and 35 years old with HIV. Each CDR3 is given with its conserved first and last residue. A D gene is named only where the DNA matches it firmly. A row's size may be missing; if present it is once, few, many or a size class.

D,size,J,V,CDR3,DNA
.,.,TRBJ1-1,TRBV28,CASLSWKGLNTEAFF,TGTGCCAGCCTATCGTGGAAGGGCCTGAACACTGAAGCTTTCTTT
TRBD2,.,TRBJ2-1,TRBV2,CASLGTTYNEQFF,TGTGCCAGCCTAGGGACTACCTACAATGAGCAGTTCTTC
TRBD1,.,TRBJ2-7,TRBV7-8,CASRLTGGDYEQYF,TGTGCCAGCAGACTCACAGGGGGTGACTACGAGCAGTACTTC
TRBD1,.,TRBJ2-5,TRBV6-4,CASSLTGEGGETQYF,TGTGCCAGCAGCCTGACAGGGGAAGGAGGAGAGACCCAGTACTTC
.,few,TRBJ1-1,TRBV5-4,CASSLSPNTEAFF,TGTGCCAGCAGCTTGAGCCCTAACACTGAAGCTTTCTTT
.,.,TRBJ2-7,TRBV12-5,CASGEGYEQYF,TGTGCTAGTGGTGAAGGCTACGAGCAGTACTTC
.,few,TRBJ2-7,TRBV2,CASSSRQWSYEQYF,TGTGCCAGCAGTTCCAGACAGTGGTCCTACGAGCAGTACTTC
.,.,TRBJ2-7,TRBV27,CASSSYVEQYF,TGTGCCAGCAGTTCCTACGTCGAGCAGTACTTC
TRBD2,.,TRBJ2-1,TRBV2,CASSPSGNLYNEQFF,TGTGCCAGCAGCCCTAGCGGGAATCTCTACAATGAGCAGTTCTTC
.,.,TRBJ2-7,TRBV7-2,CASSLTPLYEQYF,TGTGCCAGCAGCTTAACCCCTCTCTACGAGCAGTACTTC
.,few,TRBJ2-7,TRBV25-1,CASSTGIYEQYF,TGTGCCAGCAGTACAGGGATCTACGAGCAGTACTTC
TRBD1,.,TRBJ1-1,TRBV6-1,CASSGDRGRTEAFF,TGTGCCAGCAGTGGCGACAGGGGGAGAACTGAAGCTTTCTTT
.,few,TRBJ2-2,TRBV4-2,CASSLPRSGELFF,TGTGCCAGCAGCCTGCCTCGGTCCGGGGAGCTGTTTTTT
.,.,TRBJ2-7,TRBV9,CASSPAGTSYEQYF,TGTGCCAGCAGCCCCGCCGGGACGTCCTACGAGCAGTACTTC
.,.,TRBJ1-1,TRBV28,CASSLLADVNTEAFF,TGTGCCAGCAGTTTATTGGCAGACGTGAACACTGAAGCTTTCTTT
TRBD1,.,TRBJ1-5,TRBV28,CASSSRGGGRVIQPQHF,TGTGCCAGCAGTTCCCGAGGGGGCGGCAGGGTTATTCAGCCCCAGCATTTT
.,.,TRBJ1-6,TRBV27,CASSLGTNSPLHF,TGTGCCAGCAGTTTAGGGACCAATTCACCCCTCCACTTT
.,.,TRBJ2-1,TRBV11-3,CASSTSGTAYNEQFF,TGTGCCAGCAGTACCTCCGGGACCGCCTACAATGAGCAGTTCTTC
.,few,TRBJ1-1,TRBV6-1,CASSEWGLTNTEAFF,TGTGCCAGCAGTGAATGGGGATTAACGAACACTGAAGCTTTCTTT
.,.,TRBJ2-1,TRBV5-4,CASSLIGTQNEQFF,TGTGCCAGCAGCTTGATAGGGACACAGAATGAGCAGTTCTTC
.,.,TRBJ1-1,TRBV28,CASSPLRGRQTEAFF,TGTGCCAGCAGTCCCCTCAGGGGACGGCAGACTGAAGCTTTCTTT
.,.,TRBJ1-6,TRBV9,CASSEGPRANSPLHF,TGTGCCAGCAGCGAGGGGCCTCGGGCTAATTCACCCCTCCACTTT
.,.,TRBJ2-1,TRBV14,CASSRVQGITLAYNEQFF,TGTGCCAGCAGCCGAGTTCAGGGCATAACCCTCGCCTACAATGAGCAGTTCTTC
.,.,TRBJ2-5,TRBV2,CASLTRDAQETQYF,TGTGCCAGCTTAACACGGGACGCCCAAGAGACCCAGTACTTC
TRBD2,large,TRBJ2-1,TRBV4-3,CASSQGWTSGSVDEQFF,TGCGCCAGCAGCCAAGGCTGGACTAGCGGGAGTGTAGATGAGCAGTTCTTC
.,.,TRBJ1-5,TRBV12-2,CASRLRNQPQHF,TGTGCAAGTCGCTTACGCAATCAGCCCCAGCATTTT
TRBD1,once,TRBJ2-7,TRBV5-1,CASSLALPIGRDSPYEQYF,TGCGCCAGCAGCTTGGCCCTCCCGATAGGACGGGACAGCCCCTACGAGCAGTACTTC
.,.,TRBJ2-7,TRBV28,CASSLYPVWESLHEQYF,TGTGCCAGCAGTTTATATCCCGTTTGGGAGTCTTTGCACGAGCAGTACTTC
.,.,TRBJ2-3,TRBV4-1,CASSQVPPPDTQYF,TGCGCCAGCAGCCAAGTGCCCCCTCCAGATACGCAGTATTTT
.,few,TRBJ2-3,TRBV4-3,CASSQDVSDTQYF,TGCGCCAGCAGCCAAGACGTCTCAGATACGCAGTATTTT
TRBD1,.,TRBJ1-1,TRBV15,CATSKQGVGTEAFF,TGTGCCACCAGCAAACAGGGGGTAGGCACTGAAGCTTTCTTT
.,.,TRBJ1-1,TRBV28,CASREVTEAFF,TGTGCCAGCAGAGAAGTAACTGAAGCTTTCTTT
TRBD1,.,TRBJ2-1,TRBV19,CASSNTGVWNEQFF,TGTGCCAGTAGTAATACAGGGGTTTGGAATGAGCAGTTCTTC
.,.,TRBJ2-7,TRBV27,CASSPTGLYEQYF,TGTGCCAGCAGTCCTACAGGGCTTTACGAGCAGTACTTC
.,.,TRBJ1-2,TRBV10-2,CASSESRRGYGYTF,TGCGCCAGCAGTGAGTCTCGCCGGGGCTATGGCTACACCTTC
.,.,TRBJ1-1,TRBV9,CASSVAEGMNTEAFF,TGTGCCAGCAGCGTAGCTGAGGGCATGAACACTGAAGCTTTCTTT
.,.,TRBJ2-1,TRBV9,CASSGGAWEKDEQFF,TGTGCCAGCAGCGGGGGAGCCTGGGAGAAGGATGAGCAGTTCTTC
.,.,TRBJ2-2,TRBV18,CASSRPAGLAGELFF,TGTGCCAGCTCACGTCCGGCGGGACTCGCCGGGGAGCTGTTTTTT
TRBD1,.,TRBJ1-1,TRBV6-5,CASKPGGTEAFF,TGTGCCAGCAAACCAGGGGGGACTGAAGCTTTCTTT
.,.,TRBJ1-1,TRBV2,CASSEASSHTEAFF,TGTGCCAGCAGTGAAGCCAGCAGTCACACTGAAGCTTTCTTT
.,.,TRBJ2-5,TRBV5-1,CASSLGLRDSQETQYF,TGCGCCAGCAGCTTGGGACTCCGGGACTCCCAAGAGACCCAGTACTTC